Shown below are 15 T cell receptor beta chains from a single sample sequenced in a study of Tregs in tolerant kidney transplant recipients. The nonmyeloablative bone marrow transplants came from related graft donors, with transient mixed chimerism. Here immunoSEQ multiplex PCR was the method, and the copy in TCRdb shows in-frame clones only, minus some. The sample consists of approximately 90,000 clones, roughly 93% of them appearing once. This specimen was CD4+ T cells from blood (PBMCs), taken 12 months after the transplant. The receptors were gathered from a human patient who received a combined kidney and bone marrow transplant. Some T cells may be transferred from the graft donor.

This clone was seen a single time. This chain uses TRBV5-1 with TRBJ2-7, with D perhaps TRBD1 (5 bases). CDR1 and CDR2 (germline): SGHRS, YFSETQ. Trimming took 0 bases from V and 5 from J, leaving 15 bases between them. The CDR3 contains 15 residues. The CDR3 DNA is TGCGCCAGCAGCTTGGTATTAGGGGCTACGGACGAGCAGTACTTC. Protein: CASSLVLGATDEQYF.

The chain carries TRBV5-5 and TRBJ2-7; D not certain. CDR1 is SGHKS and CDR2 is YYEKEE in the germline V gene (reference sequence). Between the trimmed V and J ends, which lost 1 base and 6 bases, there was a span of 8 bases. The CDR3 runs 12 residues. This CDR3 is CASSLFVREQYF. In DNA form, the CDR3 reads TGTGCCAGCAGCTTGTTTGTTCGCGAGCAGTACTTC.

The chain couples TRBV27 to TRBJ2-7, with 8 bases fitting TRBD1. Looked up from germline, CDR1 is MNHEY and CDR2 is SMNVEV (reference sequence). This CDR3 has 14 amino acids. The V segment lost 8 bases and the J segment 2 bases; nucleotides outside the gene matches: 8. DNA of the CDR3: TGTGCCAGCGGCGGACAGGGAGAGGCCTACGAGCAGTACTTC. It specifies CASGGQGEAYEQYF.

The chain carries TRBV27 and TRBJ1-5; perhaps TRBD1 as D (5 bases). Trimming removed 2 bases from V and 1 base from J, with 12 bases in between. The CDR3 length is 16 residues. The germline gives CDR1 MNHEY, CDR2 SMNVEV (reference sequence). The CDR3 here is CASSLRGRMSNQPQHF. The CDR3 DNA follows: TGTGCCAGCAGTTTAAGGGGCCGGATGAGCAATCAGCCCCAGCATTTT.

CDR3 loop: CASGLTPKDRENISPGELFF. The CDR3 DNA reads TGTGCTAGTGGTCTGACGCCAAAGGACAGGGAGAATATATCACCCGGGGAGCTGTTTTTT. V and J are TRBV12-5 and TRBJ2-2; 8 bases fit TRBD1. The ends lost 5 bases at V and 6 bases at J; junction bases unmatched: 23. Germline CDR1 is LGHNT and CDR2 is FRNRAP. The CDR3 loop spans 20 amino acids.

The chain joins TRBV5-6 to TRBJ1-4, with 7 bases identical to TRBD1. The CDR3 consists of 13 residues. CDR1 is SGHDT and CDR2 is YYEEEE in the germline V gene. V trimming: 6 bases; J trimming: 8 bases; junction bases outside the gene matches: 7. For the CDR3, the DNA is TGTGCCAGCACCACAACAGGGGCAGAAAAACTGTTTTTT. Its translation: CASTTTGAEKLFF.

The chain has TRBV6-6 and TRBJ2-1; maybe TRBD1 (6 bases). Germline V gene lookup returns CDR1 MNHNY and CDR2 SVGAGI (reference sequence). This CDR3 has 15 amino acids. V was shortened by 3 bases and J by 4 bases, with 13 bases between the two germline ends. CDR3 bases: TGTGCCAGCAGTTATTCAGGGGTTGGGTACAATGAGCAGTTCTTC. As protein: CASSYSGVGYNEQFF.

This clone was seen a single time. The rearrangement uses TRBV7-2 and TRBJ1-2, with D possibly matching TRBD1 (6 bases). The CDR3 loop spans 13 amino acids. Germline CDR1 SGHTA, CDR2 FQGNSA. V was trimmed by 5 bases and J by 4 bases, leaving 11 bases between them. The CDR3 bases are TGTGCCAGCAGCCGGGACACCTCCTATGGCTACACCTTC. Translation gives CASSRDTSYGYTF.

The chain carries TRBV30 and TRBJ1-5, with D uncertain. The length of the CDR3 is 15 residues. Germline V gene sequence: CDR1 GTSNPN, CDR2 SVGIG (reference sequence). Trimming cost V 0 bases and J 4 bases, with 13 bases left between them. CDR3 DNA sequence: TGTGCCTGGAGTGTTGGCGGGGTACAGAATCAGCCCCAGCATTTT. This sequence encodes CAWSVGGVQNQPQHF.

The chain joins TRBV2 to TRBJ2-1; the match to TRBD2 covers 8 bases. Trimming at V came to 7 bases and at J to 7 bases, leaving 12 bases not matched to a gene. This CDR3 is 15 amino acids long. Germline V gene data show CDR1 as SNHLY and CDR2 as FYNNEI. Here the CDR3 DNA reads TGTGCCAGCAAGTGGGAGGCTAGCGGGTCGAATGAGCAGTTCTTC. Translating it yields CASKWEASGSNEQFF.

The V and J genes are TRBV4-2 and TRBJ1-2; D perhaps matches TRBD1 (5 bases). The CDR3 sequence is 16 residues long. Trimming took 0 bases from V and 0 from J, leaving 11 bases between them. The germline V gene encodes CDR1 LGHNA and CDR2 YNFKEQ. The CDR3 bases are TGTGCCAGCAGCCAAGATGGACACCGAGCTAACTATGGCTACACCTTC. Encoded protein: CASSQDGHRANYGYTF.

The rearrangement uses TRBV11-3 and TRBJ2-3; perhaps TRBD2 as D (5 bases). V was clipped by 2 bases and J by 0 bases, with 12 bases between them. The germline CDR1 and CDR2 sequences are SGHNT and YENEEA. The length of the CDR3 is 16 residues. The CDR3 spells CASSLKRSSSTDTQYF. The CDR3 nucleotides read TGTGCCAGCAGCTTAAAGCGGTCTTCTAGCACAGATACGCAGTATTTT.

The chain combines TRBV19 with TRBJ1-5; weak D call: TRBD1 (6 bases). CDR1 and CDR2 (germline): LNHDA, SQIVND (reference sequence). V was shortened by 6 bases and J by 6 bases, with 18 bases between the two germline ends. The CDR3 is 15 amino acids. The chain's CDR3 is CASSPTGGAGQPQHF. Here the CDR3 DNA reads TGTGCCAGTAGCCCTACCGGGGGGGCTGGTCAGCCCCAGCATTTT.

The V and J genes are TRBV15 and TRBJ1-2, with unresolved D. Trimming took 0 bases from V and 5 from J, leaving 7 bases between them. Germline assignment: CDR1 LNHNV and CDR2 YYDKDF (reference sequence). This CDR3 is 13 amino acids long. This CDR3 reads CATSRDLSYGYTF. The CDR3 DNA reads TGTGCCACCAGCAGAGATCTCTCGTATGGCTACACCTTC.

The CDR3 nucleotides are TGTGCCAGCAGCTTAGAGGGTAGGGTGAACACTGAAGCTTTCTTT. This sequence encodes CASSLEGRVNTEAFF. The chain combines TRBV5-6 with TRBJ1-1; D is ambiguous. Per germline, CDR1 SGHDT and CDR2 YYEEEE. The germline V and J ends were trimmed by 2 bases and 0 bases, with 11 bases remaining between them. The CDR3 totals 15 residues.